These T cell receptor beta chains were read from a single sample in a study of long-term antiretroviral therapy in people with HIV. Sequencing used immunoSEQ multiplex PCR; TCRdb keeps in-frame clones, though not all of them. Of roughly 15,000 clones in the sample, about 88% are singletons; the top ten hold less than 15%. The sample in question was unsorted PBMCs, obtained 6.9 years after starting antiretroviral therapy. The receptors were sampled from a man aged 50 or older with HIV. Each CDR3 is given with its conserved first and last residue. A D gene is named only where the DNA matches it firmly. Some rows have no size entry. The others give once, few or many, or a class for an expanded clone.

clone_size	v_call	j_call	d_call	cdr3_length	cdr3_aa	cdr3_nt
NA	TRBV30	TRBJ1-3	NA	13	CAWSVGTGNTIYF	TGTGCCTGGAGCGTAGGGACTGGAAACACCATATATTTT
NA	TRBV7-2	TRBJ1-5	NA	13	CASSPTFYQPQHF	TGTGCCAGCAGCCCCACTTTCTATCAGCCCCAGCATTTT
NA	TRBV5-1	TRBJ1-1	NA	11	CASSLGGEAFF	TGCGCCAGCAGCTTGGGGGGTGAAGCTTTCTTT
NA	TRBV12-5	TRBJ2-1	TRBD2	16	CASGSTSGRSYNEQFF	TGTGCTAGTGGTTCCACTAGCGGGAGATCCTACAATGAGCAGTTCTTC
NA	TRBV5-4	TRBJ2-3	TRBD1	15	CASSEGQGAGDTQYF	TGTGCCAGCAGCGAGGGACAGGGGGCGGGAGATACGCAGTATTTT
few	TRBV7-2	TRBJ1-4	NA	15	CASSSHLGINEKLFF	TGTGCCAGCAGCTCCCATCTGGGGATTAATGAAAAACTGTTTTTT
few	TRBV28	TRBJ2-3	TRBD2	16	CASSHPPGRGTDTQYF	TGTGCCAGCAGCCATCCTCCCGGGAGGGGCACAGATACGCAGTATTTT
NA	TRBV27	TRBJ2-3	NA	16	CASSFVLFLRTDTQYF	TGTGCCAGCAGTTTCGTTCTCTTCCTTCGCACAGATACGCAGTATTTT
NA	TRBV7-9	TRBJ2-3	NA	12	CASRGGTDTQYF	TGTGCCAGCCGCGGGGGCACAGATACGCAGTATTTT
few	TRBV25-1	TRBJ2-5	NA	15	CASSEWVEAGETQYF	TGTGCCAGCAGTGAATGGGTAGAGGCAGGGGAGACCCAGTACTTC
NA	TRBV7-2	TRBJ2-7	TRBD1	14	CASSLGTGTYEQYF	TGTGCCAGCAGCTTAGGGACAGGAACCTACGAGCAGTACTTC
NA	TRBV6-4	TRBJ2-2	NA	18	CASSDSTRTKTNTGELFF	TGTGCCAGCAGTGACTCCACTAGGACAAAAACGAACACCGGGGAGCTGTTTTTT
NA	TRBV30	TRBJ1-5	TRBD1	16	CAWSSSGGRGNQPQHF	TGTGCCTGGAGTTCCTCAGGGGGAAGGGGGAATCAGCCCCAGCATTTT
NA	TRBV19	TRBJ2-3	NA	13	CASSQLVTDTQYF	TGTGCCAGTAGTCAGTTGGTGACGGATACGCAGTATTTT
NA	TRBV4-2	TRBJ1-2	TRBD1	16	CASSLRATGGNYGYTF	TGTGCCAGCAGCCTTCGGGCGACAGGGGGAAACTATGGCTACACCTTC
NA	TRBV18	TRBJ2-1	TRBD2	17	CASSRIGTSGSLNEQFF	TGTGCCAGCTCACGTATCGGGACTAGCGGGAGTTTGAATGAGCAGTTCTTC
NA	TRBV27	TRBJ1-5	NA	15	CASSLWGNSNQPQHF	TGTGCCAGCAGTTTATGGGGGAATAGCAATCAGCCCCAGCATTTT
NA	TRBV29-1	TRBJ2-7	NA	13	CSALAESSHEQYF	TGCAGCGCCTTAGCAGAGAGTTCGCACGAGCAGTACTTC
NA	TRBV5-4	TRBJ2-1	TRBD2	14	CASSLVSGSNEQFF	TGTGCCAGCAGCTTGGTTAGCGGGAGTAATGAGCAGTTCTTC
NA	TRBV6-6	TRBJ2-5	NA	15	CASSYGAQMRETQYF	TGTGCCAGCAGTTACGGGGCACAAATGAGGGAGACCCAGTACTTC
NA	TRBV28	TRBJ2-7	NA	13	CASSFSIPYEQYF	TGTGCCAGCAGTTTTAGTATTCCCTACGAGCAGTACTTC
NA	TRBV6-5	TRBJ1-1	TRBD1	15	CASSSSWTGGGEAFF	TGTGCCAGCAGTTCGAGTTGGACAGGGGGCGGTGAAGCTTTCTTT
once	TRBV10-3	TRBJ1-2	TRBD1	12	CAIRGTGDGYTF	TGTGCCATCAGGGGGACAGGGGATGGCTACACCTTC
NA	TRBV6-5	TRBJ2-5	TRBD1	15	CASSYGSGGEETQYF	TGTGCCAGCAGTTACGGTTCAGGGGGCGAAGAGACCCAGTACTTC
NA	TRBV6-4	TRBJ1-2	TRBD1	16	CASSLAPGTDIYGYTF	TGTGCCAGCAGCCTAGCTCCCGGGACAGACATCTATGGCTACACCTTC
NA	TRBV7-3	TRBJ2-3	NA	19	CASSLTSGYGSRNTDTQYF	TGTGCCAGCAGCTTAACGTCGGGATACGGGAGCCGTAACACAGATACGCAGTATTTT
NA	TRBV9	TRBJ2-1	NA	14	CASSVGREIDEQFF	TGTGCCAGCAGCGTAGGACGGGAGATCGATGAGCAGTTCTTC
NA	TRBV27	TRBJ1-1	TRBD1	14	CATGTGDMNTEAFF	TGTGCCACCGGGACAGGAGACATGAACACTGAAGCTTTCTTT
NA	TRBV5-1	TRBJ2-5	NA	13	CASSFLGQETQYF	TGCGCCAGCAGCTTCTTGGGCCAAGAGACCCAGTACTTC
once	TRBV11-2	TRBJ2-5	TRBD1	14	CASSLQRQGETQYF	TGTGCCAGCAGCTTACAACGACAGGGAGAGACCCAGTACTTC
NA	TRBV7-9	TRBJ2-3	TRBD1	16	CASIDSRGQFVDTQYF	TGTGCCAGCATAGATTCACGGGGACAGTTCGTAGATACGCAGTATTTT
NA	TRBV27	TRBJ1-1	NA	13	CASSLSENTEAFF	TGTGCCAGCAGTTTATCTGAAAACACTGAAGCTTTCTTT
NA	TRBV7-8	TRBJ2-1	TRBD2	19	CASSSGGLAGGTLYNEQFF	TGTGCCAGCAGCTCCGGGGGACTAGCGGGAGGGACCCTTTACAATGAGCAGTTCTTC
NA	TRBV5-1	TRBJ2-1	NA	14	CASSWQGGYNEQFF	TGCGCCAGCAGTTGGCAGGGGGGCTACAATGAGCAGTTCTTC
NA	TRBV30	TRBJ2-1	NA	13	CAWSVTAYNEQFF	TGTGCCTGGAGTGTGACGGCATACAATGAGCAGTTCTTC
NA	TRBV29-1	TRBJ2-7	NA	12	CSVDTGSYEQYF	TGCAGCGTTGACACTGGATCCTACGAGCAGTACTTC
NA	TRBV29-1	TRBJ2-1	TRBD2	13	CSSVGDYYNEQFF	TGCAGCTCTGTAGGGGACTACTACAATGAGCAGTTCTTC
NA	TRBV19	TRBJ2-7	TRBD1	17	CASSFNLLRTGSYEQYF	TGTGCCAGTAGTTTCAATCTCCTCAGGACAGGATCCTACGAGCAGTACTTC
NA	TRBV5-1	TRBJ1-2	NA	13	CASSSLQVEGYTF	TGCGCCAGCAGCTCTCTCCAGGTGGAGGGCTACACCTTC
NA	TRBV7-8	TRBJ1-5	NA	14	CASSGRGGNQPQHF	TGTGCCAGCAGCGGAAGGGGAGGCAATCAGCCCCAGCATTTT
NA	TRBV6-5	TRBJ2-7	NA	13	CASSYAPKHEQYF	TGTGCCAGCAGTTACGCCCCCAAGCACGAGCAGTACTTC